These 22 T cell receptor beta chains came from one sample sequenced in a study of blood T cell repertoires in COVID-19. This table comes from immunoSEQ multiplex PCR, and its TCRdb copy is limited to in-frame clones, with some not included. The sample includes hundreds of thousands of clones, roughly 91% seen only once; the top ten take 2% to 2.5%. Sequenced input: PBMCs or T cells enriched from blood (not recorded which). All receptors come from a woman aged 55-70 years in a cohort exposed to, infected with or recovered from COVID-19 (not recorded which).

The V call is TRBV6-5, the J call TRBJ2-5; D ambiguous. The CDR3 is made up of 13 amino acids. Per the germline V gene, CDR1 is MNHEY and CDR2 is SVGAGI. The ends were cut back, 2 bases at V and 2 bases at J, with 6 bases in the middle. The DNA for the CDR3 is TGTGCCAGCAGTTACGGGCAGCAAGAGACCCAGTACTTC. Protein product: CASSYGQQETQYF.

This clone has only one observation. The gene calls are TRBV6-5 and TRBJ1-6, with 12 bases lining up with TRBD1. With 8 bases clipped from V and 5 bases from J, the junction kept 1 base outside the gene matches. The CDR3 runs to 14 residues. Germline lookup yields CDR1 MNHEY and CDR2 SVGAGI. The CDR3, as DNA: TGTGCCAGCCGGGACAGGGGGCATAATTCACCCCTCCACTTT. This encodes CASRDRGHNSPLHF.

The rearrangement links TRBV2 to TRBJ1-1, with D perhaps matching TRBD1 (6 bases). This CDR3 has 13 amino acids. From germline, CDR1 is SNHLY and CDR2 FYNNEI. V was trimmed by 3 bases and J by 4 bases, leaving 9 bases between them. The CDR3: CASSDQGSTEAFF. The CDR3 coding sequence is TGTGCCAGCAGTGATCAGGGGAGCACTGAAGCTTTCTTT.

This chain links TRBV18 with TRBJ2-4, with 8 bases lining up with TRBD2. Germline lookup yields CDR1 KGHSH and CDR2 LQKENI. With V trimmed by 10 bases and J by 6 bases, 5 bases remained unmatched. The CDR3 runs 12 residues. The CDR3 DNA follows: TGTGCCACCACTAGCGGACCAAACATTCAGTACTTC. This gives the protein CATTSGPNIQYF.

The V gene is TRBV6-5, the J gene TRBJ2-7, with D possibly TRBD1 on 6 matching bases. Germline V gives CDR1 MNHEY, CDR2 SVGAGI. V was shortened by 7 bases and J by 3 bases, with 13 bases between the two germline ends. This CDR3 spans 13 amino acids. CDR3 nucleotide sequence: TGTGCCAGCACCGCGGTCAGGGGCTACGAGCAGTACTTC. Its translation: CASTAVRGYEQYF.

The chain carries TRBV5-1 and TRBJ2-3; D is possibly TRBD2 (5 bases). The germline CDR1 and CDR2 sequences are SGHRS and YFSETQ. There are 13 residues in the CDR3. The germline V and J ends were trimmed by 6 bases and 4 bases, with 12 bases remaining between them. This CDR3 is CASTDALADTQYF. As DNA, the CDR3 is TGCGCCAGCACCGACGCACTAGCAGATACGCAGTATTTT. The complete variable domain, with remaining parts taken from reference TRBV5-1 and TRBJ2-3, reads KAGVTQTPRYLIKTRGQQVTLSCSPISGHRSVSWYQQTPGQGLQFLFEYFSETQRNKGNFPGRFSGRQFSNSRSEMNVSTLELGDSALYLCASTDALADTQYFGPGTRLTVL.

CDR3 DNA: TGTGCCAGTAGTAGCGGGACCGGGACAGGGATGGATGGCTACACCTTC. Encoded protein: CASSSGTGTGMDGYTF. The V gene is TRBV19, the J gene TRBJ1-2; 9 nucleotides match TRBD1. V shed 4 bases and J 6 bases; nucleotides not matched to a gene: 12. Germline V gene sequence: CDR1 LNHDA, CDR2 SQIVND (reference sequence). The CDR3 loop spans 16 amino acids.

As regards this clone: The junction departs from the called germline gene at one end, perhaps through a read error. This chain links TRBV11-3 with TRBJ1-2; 8 bases agree with TRBD1. Per germline, CDR1 SGHNT and CDR2 YENEEA. The length of the CDR3 is 13 residues. The CDR3 coding sequence is TGTGCCAGCAGCCTGAACGGGACAGGTAAAAGTAGCTTC. Amino acids: CASSLNGTGKSSF.

This clone has just one count. The chain is built from TRBV6-5 and TRBJ2-3, with TRBD1 identical over 9 bases. V gave up 2 bases and J gave up 2 bases; unmatched junction bases: 5. The germline V gene has CDR1 MNHEY and CDR2 SVGAGI. This CDR3 has 16 residues. The CDR3 here is CASSYKDRGTTDTQYF. The CDR3 DNA reads as TGTGCCAGCAGTTACAAGGACAGGGGTACCACAGATACGCAGTATTTT.

The rearrangement links TRBV28 to TRBJ2-7; possibly TRBD2 for D (7 bases). This CDR3 spans 15 amino acids. Trimming shortened V by 3 bases and J by 3 bases, and 15 bases separated the two germline ends. Germline CDR1 reads MDHEN; CDR2 reads SYDVKM. CDR3 in DNA: TGTGCCAGCAGTTTTCGGGGGGCGCGGGTCTACGAGCAGTACTTC. The encoded protein is CASSFRGARVYEQYF.

As concerns this clone: This sample also contains other DNA sequences that code for the same CDR3. The chain couples TRBV18 to TRBJ2-1, with no clear D. This CDR3 region has 13 residues. From germline, CDR1 is KGHSH and CDR2 LQKENI. V was shortened by 3 bases and J by 4 bases, with 7 bases between the two germline ends. As DNA, the CDR3 is TGTGCCAGCTCACCGGTAGTTTACAATGAGCAGTTCTTC. This gives the protein CASSPVVYNEQFF.

The CDR3 nucleotides are TGTGCCAGCAGCATTAGCCCAGGGGTCAACGAGCAGTACTTC. The encoded protein is CASSISPGVNEQYF. This rearrangement joins TRBV9 to TRBJ2-7; D might be TRBD1 (6 bases). Trimming pared 4 bases from V and 5 bases from J, leaving 16 bases between. This CDR3 comprises 14 residues. Germline V CDR1 and CDR2: SGDLS, YYNGEE.

This chain joins TRBV18 and TRBJ2-7, with 9 bases fitting TRBD1. The CDR3 contains 14 residues. Trimming took 3 bases from V and 9 from J; bases not matched to a gene: 9. Germline V gene sequence: CDR1 KGHSH, CDR2 LQKENI. CDR3 bases: TGTGCCAGCTCACCGCCTGACAGGGGGAGGGGGCAGTACTTC. It encodes CASSPPDRGRGQYF.

The table lists this clone with a few counts. The J gene is TRBJ1-2, the V gene TRBV3-1 (or the pseudogene TRBV3-2); TRBD1 is a possible D gene (6 bases). The CDR3 is made up of 15 amino acids. Trimming took off 0 bases at V and 2 bases at J, with 10 bases between the two ends. Germline V gene data show CDR1 as LGHDT and CDR2 as YNNKEL (reference sequence). CDR3 coding DNA: TGTGCCAGCAGCCAAGATCAGACAGGCAACTATGGCTACACCTTC. Encoded protein: CASSQDQTGNYGYTF.

The gene calls are TRBV4-1 and TRBJ2-7; 8 nucleotides line up with TRBD2. The germline V gene encodes CDR1 MGHRA and CDR2 YSYEKL. This CDR3 has 16 residues. After removal of 0 bases from V and 3 bases from J, the junction contained 7 bases not matched to a gene. The CDR3 here is CASSQEVAGGLYEQYF. In DNA form, the CDR3 reads TGCGCCAGCAGCCAAGAGGTGGCGGGAGGTCTCTACGAGCAGTACTTC.

The chain joins TRBV19 to TRBJ2-1; 8 bases agree with TRBD2. The CDR3 loop spans 15 amino acids. From germline, CDR1 is LNHDA and CDR2 SQIVND (reference sequence). V lost 2 bases to trimming and J lost 3 bases; unmatched junction nucleotides: 3. The CDR3 coding sequence is TGTGCCAGTAGTATACAGGCGGGGGGCTACAATGAGCAGTTCTTC. This translates into CASSIQAGGYNEQFF.

Written as DNA, the CDR3 is TGTGCCACCAGTGAACTAGCGGGGGATAACTCCTACAATGAGCAGTTCTTC. It specifies CATSELAGDNSYNEQFF. The chain uses TRBV24-1 and TRBJ2-1; 11 bases match TRBD2. V shed 4 bases, J shed 0 bases, and the junction held 4 bases outside the gene matches. This CDR3 has 17 amino acids. The germline V gene has CDR1 KGHDR and CDR2 SFDVKD.

This chain uses TRBV7-9 with TRBJ2-7; no clear D. Germline-derived CDR1 and CDR2 are SEHNR and FQNEAQ (reference sequence). This CDR3 comprises 13 residues. Trimming left V 1 base short and J 5 bases short, with 9 bases between. CDR3 residues: CASSLDLPDEQYF. The CDR3 DNA is TGTGCCAGCAGCTTAGATCTTCCAGACGAGCAGTACTTC.

CDR3 nucleotide sequence: TGTGCCAGCAGGCCCATAGCGGGAGAGACCCAGTACTTC. Translating gives CASRPIAGETQYF. This chain joins TRBV5-4 and TRBJ2-5; 7 bases are shared with TRBD2. J gave up 4 bases and V 5 bases, and 5 bases lay outside the gene matches. Germline loops: CDR1 SGHNT, CDR2 YYREEE (reference sequence). The CDR3 sequence is 13 residues long.

The chain links TRBV5-1 to TRBJ2-7, with 8 positions matching TRBD2. The CDR3 has 15 amino acids. The germline V gene has CDR1 SGHRS and CDR2 YFSETQ. J lost 0 bases, V lost 4 bases, and 6 bases had no gene match. The CDR3 sequence: CASSPRGGNSYEQYF. For the CDR3, the DNA is TGCGCCAGCAGCCCACGCGGGGGGAACTCCTACGAGCAGTACTTC. Based on the CDR3 plus reference TRBV5-1 and TRBJ2-7, the full variable domain is KAGVTQTPRYLIKTRGQQVTLSCSPISGHRSVSWYQQTPGQGLQFLFEYFSETQRNKGNFPGRFSGRQFSNSRSEMNVSTLELGDSALYLCASSPRGGNSYEQYFGPGTRLTVT.

The rearrangement joins TRBV7-9 to TRBJ1-5; 10 bases align to TRBD1. V lost 5 bases and J lost 7; bases outside the gene matches: 11. The CDR3 has 16 residues. The germline V gene encodes CDR1 SEHNR and CDR2 FQNEAQ (reference sequence). Here the CDR3 reads CASSPGTGVLRQPQHF. The CDR3 nucleotides read TGTGCCAGCAGCCCTGGGACAGGGGTCCTTCGGCAGCCCCAGCATTTT.

The chain links TRBV4-2 to TRBJ2-7; tentative D call: TRBD1 (5 bases). CDR3 length: 12 amino acids. Deletions cut 0 bases from V and 6 bases from J, with 6 bases between. Per germline, CDR1 LGHNA and CDR2 YNFKEQ. In DNA, the CDR3 is TGTGCCAGCAGCCAAGATGGGGCCGAGCAGTACTTC. It is translated as CASSQDGAEQYF.